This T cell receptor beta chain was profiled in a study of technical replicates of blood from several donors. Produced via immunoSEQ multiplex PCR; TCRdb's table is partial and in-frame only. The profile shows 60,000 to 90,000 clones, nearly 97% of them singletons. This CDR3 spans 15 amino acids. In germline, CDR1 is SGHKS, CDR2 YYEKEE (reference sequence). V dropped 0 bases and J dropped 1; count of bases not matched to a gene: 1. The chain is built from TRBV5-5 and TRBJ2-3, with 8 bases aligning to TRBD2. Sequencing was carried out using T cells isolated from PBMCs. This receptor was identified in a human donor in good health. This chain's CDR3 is CASSLEAGGTDTQYF. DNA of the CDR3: TGTGCCAGCAGCTTGGAAGCGGGGGGCACAGATACGCAGTATTTT.